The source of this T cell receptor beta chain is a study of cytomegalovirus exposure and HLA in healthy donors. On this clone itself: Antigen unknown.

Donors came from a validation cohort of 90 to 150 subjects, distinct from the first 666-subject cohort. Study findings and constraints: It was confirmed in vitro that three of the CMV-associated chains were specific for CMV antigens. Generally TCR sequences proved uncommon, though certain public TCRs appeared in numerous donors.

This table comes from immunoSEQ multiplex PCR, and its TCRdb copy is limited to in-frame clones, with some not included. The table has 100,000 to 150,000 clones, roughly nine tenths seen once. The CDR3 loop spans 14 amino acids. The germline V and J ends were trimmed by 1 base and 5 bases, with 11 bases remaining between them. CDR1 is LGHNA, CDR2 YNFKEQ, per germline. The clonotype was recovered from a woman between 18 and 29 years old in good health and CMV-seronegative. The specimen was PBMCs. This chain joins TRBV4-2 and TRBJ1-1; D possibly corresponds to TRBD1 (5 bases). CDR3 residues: CASSQVVGGTEAFF. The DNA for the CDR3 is TGTGCCAGCAGCCAAGTGGTGGGGGGGACTGAAGCTTTCTTT.